One and the same sample provided the 25 T cell receptor beta chains below, sequenced in a study of T cell responses to AZD1222 COVID-19 vaccine (dated by TCRdb to 2020 to 2023). This specimen's time point label, per the study, means: about 28 days (+/-7) after the second vaccine dose. The library was generated by the immunoSEQ multiplex PCR assay. This immuneACCESS table, as held by TCRdb, lists in-frame sequences with V and J called but not all clones. Of the missing ones, under half trace to an unresolved V gene in checked studies; the others have no known cause. Within this sample are under 150,000 clones, with 92% of them counted one time only. Of the sample, 9% to 9.5% falls within the top ten clones. Sample: peripheral blood, taken 28 days after the second AZD1222 dose. The receptors here all came from an adult who received the AZD1222 COVID-19 vaccine.

As DNA, the CDR3 is TGTGCCAGCAGCCAAGCCGGGGAGCTGTTTTTT. Translating gives CASSQAGELFF. The chain recombines TRBV3-1 (or the pseudogene TRBV3-2) with TRBJ2-2; no firm D call. V shed 1 base and J shed 6 bases, with 0 bases lying between them. The CDR3 spans 11 residues. Germline values: CDR1 LGHDT, CDR2 YNNKEL (reference sequence).

This rearrangement joins TRBV5-1 to TRBJ2-7, with D perhaps assigned TRBD1 or TRBD2 (5 bases each). This CDR3 is built from 14 residues. The germline V gene encodes CDR1 SGHRS and CDR2 YFSETQ. V lost 4 bases and J lost 7, with 18 bases in between. The CDR3 protein is CASSGGPPSGEQYF. The CDR3 bases are TGCGCCAGCAGCGGGGGACCGCCATCGGGGGAGCAGTACTTC.

The chain carries TRBV27 and TRBJ2-6; D is uncertain. The ends were cut back, 4 bases at V and 0 bases at J, with 16 bases in the middle. Per the germline V gene, CDR1 is MNHEY and CDR2 is SMNVEV (reference sequence). There are 18 residues in the CDR3. The CDR3 region has the DNA TGTGCCAGCAGTTCCCCGGGTCTCTTGACCTCTGGGGCCAACGTCCTGACTTTC. It specifies CASSSPGLLTSGANVLTF.

The rearrangement links TRBV5-4 to TRBJ1-6; tentatively, D is TRBD1 (5 bases). Looked up from germline, CDR1 is SGHNT and CDR2 is YYREEE (reference sequence). The CDR3 runs 14 residues. The V gene lost 0 bases and the J gene lost 9 bases, with 10 bases spanning the gap. The CDR3 reads CASSLDDSRSPLHF. DNA for the CDR3: TGTGCCAGCAGCTTGGATGACAGTCGTTCACCCCTCCACTTT.

The chain recombines TRBV5-1 with TRBJ1-1; D perhaps matches TRBD1 (5 bases). The CDR3 is 12 amino acids. The germline V and J ends were trimmed by 1 base and 6 bases, with 7 bases remaining between them. Germline V lookup: CDR1 SGHRS, CDR2 YFSETQ. The CDR3 DNA follows: TGCGCCAGCAGCTTGCTGGGGGCTGAAGCTTTCTTT. Translated, it gives CASSLLGAEAFF.

As to this clone: The same CDR3 is also encoded by other DNA sequences in this sample. The rearrangement joins TRBV5-6 to TRBJ1-1; no clear D gene. V shed 4 bases and J shed 0 bases, with 4 bases lying between them. The germline V gene encodes CDR1 SGHDT and CDR2 YYEEEE. The CDR3 contains 12 residues. This CDR3 reads CASSLMNTEAFF. In nucleotides, the CDR3 is TGTGCCAGCAGCCTCATGAACACTGAAGCTTTCTTT.

The V call is TRBV18, the J call TRBJ1-1; tentatively, D is TRBD1 (5 bases). From germline, CDR1 is KGHSH and CDR2 LQKENI. This CDR3 region has 14 residues. Trimming pared 2 bases from V and 1 base from J, leaving 8 bases between. The CDR3 here is CASSPARANTEAFF. The CDR3 nucleotides read TGTGCCAGCTCACCAGCCAGGGCGAACACTGAAGCTTTCTTT.

The chain carries TRBV20-1 and TRBJ1-2; D gene ambiguous. V lost 1 base and J 7 bases, leaving 7 bases between the germline ends. The CDR3 has 11 residues. Germline CDR1 reads DFQATT; CDR2 reads SNEGSKA (reference sequence). CDR3 protein: CSARVLIGYTF. CDR3 nucleotide sequence: TGCAGTGCTAGAGTTCTTATTGGCTACACCTTC.

This chain connects TRBV27 to TRBJ1-6, with D unresolved. With 2 bases removed from V and 8 bases from J, the gap between germline ends came to 10 bases. Germline CDR1 reads MNHEY; CDR2 reads SMNVEV (reference sequence). CDR3 size: 14 residues. The CDR3 is CASSLMGIHSPLHF. The CDR3 DNA is TGTGCCAGCAGTTTAATGGGGATTCATTCACCCCTCCACTTT.

The rearrangement joins TRBV2 to TRBJ1-2; 7 positions match TRBD1. V lost 4 bases and J lost 4; bases outside the gene matches: 12. Per germline, CDR1 SNHLY and CDR2 FYNNEI. This CDR3 is 16 amino acids long. The CDR3 sequence: CASSGYFPGQFYGYTF. The CDR3, as DNA: TGTGCCAGCAGTGGATATTTCCCGGGACAGTTCTATGGCTACACCTTC.

This clone turned up a few times. The chain has TRBV7-8 and TRBJ2-2, with 8 nucleotides matching TRBD1. With 2 bases clipped from V and 6 bases from J, the junction kept 2 bases outside the gene matches. CDR1 is SGHVS, CDR2 FQNEAQ, per germline. This CDR3 contains 14 residues. In nucleotides, the CDR3 is TGTGCCAGCAGCTTAAGACAGGGGCCCGGGGAGCTGTTTTTT. This sequence encodes CASSLRQGPGELFF.

The chain uses TRBV9 and TRBJ1-2, with D unresolved. Germline lookup yields CDR1 SGDLS and CDR2 YYNGEE. Trimming left V 0 bases short and J 2 bases short, with 11 bases between. The CDR3 runs 15 residues. The CDR3 DNA follows: TGTGCCAGCAGCGTAGGGGCAGTCCCAAACTATGGCTACACCTTC. Its translation: CASSVGAVPNYGYTF.

This chain joins TRBV24-1 and TRBJ2-5, with TRBD1 matching 8 bases. With 9 bases clipped from V and 5 bases from J, the junction kept 13 bases outside the gene matches. Per the germline V gene, CDR1 is KGHDR and CDR2 is SFDVKD. The CDR3 loop spans 15 amino acids. The CDR3 is CATRIMTGVRETQYF. For the CDR3, the DNA is TGTGCCACCCGGATAATGACAGGGGTCCGGGAGACCCAGTACTTC.

The chain links TRBV5-6 to TRBJ2-2; TRBD2 matches 10 bases. CDR1 SGHDT and CDR2 YYEEEE come from the germline V gene. This CDR3 is 18 amino acids long. J lost 1 base, V lost 2 bases, and 8 bases had no gene match. The CDR3: CASSFWGRLAGNTGELFF. DNA of the CDR3: TGTGCCAGCAGCTTTTGGGGAAGACTAGCGGGGAACACCGGGGAGCTGTTTTTT.

CDR3 nucleotide sequence: TGTGCCAGCAGCCAAGATCTGGATCCAGATTCACCCCTCCACTTT. Its translation: CASSQDLDPDSPLHF. This chain connects TRBV3-1 (or the pseudogene TRBV3-2) to TRBJ1-6, with D unresolved. The V end was cut by 0 bases, the J end by 8 bases, with 11 bases between. Germline CDR1 reads LGHDT; CDR2 reads YNNKEL (reference sequence). CDR3 length equals 15 residues.

This clone showed up just a few times. The rearrangement links TRBV19 to TRBJ2-2, with TRBD1 as a possible D gene (6 bases). There are 15 residues in the CDR3. The ends were cut back, 3 bases at V and 3 bases at J, with 11 bases in the middle. In germline, CDR1 is LNHDA, CDR2 SQIVND (reference sequence). DNA for the CDR3: TGTGCCAGTAGTATCGTGGACAGACACACCGGGGAGCTGTTTTTT. Translating it yields CASSIVDRHTGELFF.

The gene calls are TRBV7-9 and TRBJ2-1; 9 positions agree with TRBD2. This CDR3 is 18 amino acids long. Germline values: CDR1 SEHNR, CDR2 FQNEAQ (reference sequence). The trim removed 5 bases at V and 6 bases at J, leaving 17 bases unmatched. The chain's CDR3 is CASSPGRGRGREGNEQFF. In nucleotides, the CDR3 is TGTGCCAGCAGCCCCGGGAGGGGGCGAGGGCGGGAGGGCAATGAGCAGTTCTTC.

This clone was seen just once. The V call is TRBV5-5, the J call TRBJ2-7; D could derive from TRBD1 or TRBD2 (5 bases each). The CDR3 spans 15 residues. The germline V gene has CDR1 SGHKS and CDR2 YYEKEE (reference sequence). Trimming cost V 4 bases and J 2 bases, with 16 bases left between them. The DNA of the CDR3 is TGTGCCAGCAGCCCGGACTGGGGGATCACCTACGAGCAGTACTTC. It codes for CASSPDWGITYEQYF.

This sequence joins TRBV3-1 (or the pseudogene TRBV3-2) and TRBJ1-2; D uncertain. Germline V gene data show CDR1 as LGHDT and CDR2 as YNNKEL (reference sequence). This CDR3 spans 14 amino acids. The V end lost 5 bases, the J end lost 7 bases, and 17 bases lay between the germline ends. Here the CDR3 DNA reads TGTGCCAGCAGCTCTAGCCCGGCGGGCACTGGCTACACCTTC. Translated, it gives CASSSSPAGTGYTF.

The chain combines TRBV6-5 with TRBJ2-3; TRBD2 agrees at 12 bases. This CDR3 spans 15 amino acids. Germline V gives CDR1 MNHEY, CDR2 SVGAGI. V was clipped by 6 bases and J by 6 bases; unmatched bases: 7. CDR3 loop: CASSRLAGVPDTQYF. The CDR3 bases are TGTGCCAGCAGCCGACTAGCGGGAGTTCCCGATACGCAGTATTTT.

This chain connects TRBV19 to TRBJ1-5, with D unresolved. The CDR3 sequence is 13 residues long. The V and J ends lost 3 bases and 4 bases respectively, with 7 bases between them. Per the germline V gene, CDR1 is LNHDA and CDR2 is SQIVND (reference sequence). The CDR3 loop reads CASSIAGNQPQHF. The DNA for the CDR3 is TGTGCCAGTAGTATTGCGGGTAATCAGCCCCAGCATTTT.

The chain couples TRBV27 to TRBJ2-5; TRBD1 matches at 8 bases. CDR3 size: 13 residues. Per germline, CDR1 MNHEY and CDR2 SMNVEV (reference sequence). The J segment lost 7 bases and the V segment lost 3 bases, leaving 4 bases of the junction unmatched. CDR3 DNA sequence: TGTGCCAGCAGTTTTGGACAGGGAGCGACCCAGTACTTC. Its protein product is CASSFGQGATQYF.

The chain employs TRBV28 and TRBJ1-6; D is unclear. Germline V lookup: CDR1 MDHEN, CDR2 SYDVKM. The CDR3 is 14 amino acids. V was cut by 6 bases and J by 10 bases, with 16 bases left in between. Here the CDR3 DNA reads TGTGCCAGCAGCCGTACCCAGAGTGGGTCACCCCTCCACTTT. Amino acids: CASSRTQSGSPLHF. The entire variable domain, with the rest obtained from reference TRBV28 and TRBJ1-6, is as follows: DVKVTQSSRYLVKRTGEKVFLECVQDMDHENMFWYRQDPGLGLRLIYFSYDVKMKEKGDIPEGYSVSREKKERFSLILESASTNQTSMYLCASSRTQSGSPLHFGNGTRLTVT.

This clone was detected only once. V usage is TRBV5-1 and J usage is TRBJ1-1; D call uncertain. The CDR3 extends over 15 amino acids. Trimming pared 0 bases from V and 0 bases from J, leaving 9 bases between. Germline values: CDR1 SGHRS, CDR2 YFSETQ. CDR3 in DNA: TGCGCCAGCAGCTTGGCCGGGATGTTGAACACTGAAGCTTTCTTT. Translated, it gives CASSLAGMLNTEAFF. Full variable domain (missing parts from reference TRBV5-1 and TRBJ1-1): KAGVTQTPRYLIKTRGQQVTLSCSPISGHRSVSWYQQTPGQGLQFLFEYFSETQRNKGNFPGRFSGRQFSNSRSEMNVSTLELGDSALYLCASSLAGMLNTEAFFGQGTRLTVV.

The V gene is TRBV11-2, the J gene TRBJ1-3; D gene unclear. CDR1 and CDR2 (germline): SGHAT, FQNNGV. Trimming pared 4 bases from V and 3 bases from J, leaving 13 bases between. The CDR3 loop spans 15 amino acids. CDR3 protein: CASSYNQALGNTIYF. CDR3 in DNA: TGTGCCAGCAGCTATAATCAGGCACTTGGAAACACCATATATTTT.